This TCR beta chain derives from a study of breast tumors, draining lymph nodes, adjacent tissues. TCRdb reanalysed the multiplex PCR reads using MiXCR and keeps one entry per CDR3 protein. The sample yields 17,000 or so distinct CDR3 sequences, just under 45% seen once. The CDR3 consists of 14 residues. Germline assignment: CDR1 SGHTA and CDR2 FQGNSA. This clonotype is labeled as medium-sized. Its ends do not fully match the called genes, so a read error is possible. Material for sequencing was tumor-adjacent breast tissue. The sequence was obtained from a female donor with breast cancer. Some clones in this sample may be carry-over from other donors' samples. The chain couples TRBV7-2 to TRBJ2-7; D is unresolved. The CDR3 DNA sequence: TGTGCCAGCAGCTTAGGCCTAGTTTCCTCCGAGCAGTACTTC. Amino acid sequence: CASSLGLVSSEQYF.